The clone carrying this T cell receptor (beta chain) was recorded at least ten times. What it recognizes is unknown. This sample is drawn from a study of breast tumors, draining lymph nodes, adjacent tissues. Overall study findings and caveats: The lymph node origin of tumor T cells was framed as consistent with a hypothesis, not demonstrated. Compared with basal-like, luminal-like tumors shared significantly more repertoire with nontumor tissue. Tumors had less TCR diversity than lymph nodes, more than nontumor tissue. Most tumor T cells seemingly derive from lymph node, then expand in tumor.

The lymph nodes were axillary draining lymph nodes from breast cancer patients. TCRdb passed the multiplex PCR reads through MiXCR, listing each CDR3 protein once. The sample includes approximately 130,000 distinct CDR3 sequences, about 20% seen only once; the top ten take about 2.2%. The sequence was obtained from a female donor with breast cancer. Some clones in this sample may be carry-over from other donors' samples. The specimen sequenced was axillary lymph node tissue.

CDR3 in amino acids: CASSAQAGHSNYGYTF. Written as DNA, the CDR3 is TGTGCCAGCAGCGCCCAGGCGGGCCATTCTAACTATGGCTACACCTTC. The J gene is TRBJ1-2, the V gene TRBV16; no clear D. This CDR3 contains 16 residues. Germline V gene lookup returns CDR1 KGHSY and CDR2 FQNENV. The V end lost 5 bases, the J end lost 0 bases, and 16 bases lay between the germline ends.